Sequencing of this TCR beta chain was carried out in a study of shared clonotypes between healthy human individuals. The donors were all Caucasian adults (living in Nashville, Tennessee). Sequencing used immunoSEQ multiplex PCR; TCRdb keeps in-frame clones, though not all of them. The sample has some 1.4 million clones, roughly 96% seen once. CDR1 is WNHNN and CDR2 is SYGVQD in the germline V gene (reference sequence). The CDR3 has 16 amino acids. The V and J ends lost 0 bases and 6 bases, in that order; junction bases with no gene match: 6. Sequenced material: naive CD4+ T cells sorted from blood. Stated subset: CD45RA+ positively selected. The rearrangement links TRBV10-1 to TRBJ2-1; 9 positions agree with TRBD2. This TCR came from a man aged 25 to 45 in good health. The CDR3 sequence: CASSESTGTSINEQFF. The DNA for the CDR3 is TGCGCCAGCAGTGAGTCTACCGGGACTAGCATCAATGAGCAGTTCTTC.